The clone carrying this TCR beta chain was counted at least ten times. With V trimmed by 5 bases and J by 0 bases, 3 bases remained unmatched. The CDR3 covers 14 residues. Germline V gene sequence: CDR1 DFQATT, CDR2 SNEGSKA (reference sequence). These data are taken from a study of T-cell reconstitution after alpha-beta-depleted transplantation in children. Unique molecular identifiers were built into the TCRbeta library. TCRdb itself ran the PCR reads through MiXCR, one entry per CDR3 protein. The sample has about 22,000 distinct CDR3 sequences, roughly a tenth seen once. The gene calls are TRBV20-1 and TRBJ2-7; TRBD2 matches 11 bases. Sequenced here: PBMCs from the stem cell graft donor, sampled from the stem cell graft. This receptor was obtained from a human donor who donated a stem cell graft to a child with chronic granulomatous disease. In DNA form, the CDR3 reads TGCAGTGCTGGGGGACTAGCGGACTCCTACGAGCAGTACTTC. It specifies CSAGGLADSYEQYF.